The T cell receptor (beta chain) described here comes from a study of blood T cell repertoires in COVID-19. The table came from immunoSEQ multiplex PCR; TCRdb's copy has only in-frame clones and leaves some out. The sample includes 170,000 or so clones, 88% seen only once; the top ten take around 6.7%. Trimming left V 2 bases short and J 3 bases short, with 11 bases between. This CDR3 spans 14 amino acids. The receptor was derived from a woman in her fifties or sixties who had recovered from COVID-19. The chain combines TRBV5-3 with TRBJ1-1; D gene unclear. TRBV5-3 carries the ORF label, with uncertain function. The specimen was PBMCs or T cells enriched from blood (not recorded which). CDR3 protein: CARSFRVEDTEAFF. The CDR3 coding sequence is TGTGCCAGAAGCTTCCGAGTAGAGGACACTGAAGCTTTCTTT.